This TCR beta chain was sequenced in a study of blood T cell repertoires in COVID-19 (dated by TCRdb to 2018 to 2020). For context, the study as a whole: The collaborator samples originated in the United States, Italy and Spain and spanned the acute and convalescent phases of COVID-19. Where HLA class I and class II types were available, the types were taken from metadata supplied by the sample provider, not from assay-based typing. The repertoires were released in a freely available public database intended as a resource for research on the immune response to SARS-CoV-2. The samples were drawn from two sources: the first 160 participants of the ongoing ImmuneRACE study, and over 1,000 subjects contributed by 6 global collaborators. A de-identified subject ID, COVID-19 status, age in years and sex were almost always included in the sample metadata. Deeply sampled blood TCRbeta repertoires from subjects exposed to, actively infected with, or recovered from COVID-19 were included in the dataset. The prospective study material was composed of cDNA or gDNA derived from T cells, B-cell-depleted T cells, or PBMCs. The investigation overall reported the following: The quantity of clinical and demographic metadata differed by source and by participant and was supplied without curation.

TCRbeta CDR3 regions were amplified from genomic DNA by means of the immunoSEQ Assay, a bias-controlled multiplex PCR. From the authors' description of their analysis: The number of nucleated cells in each sample was estimated from the amplification of reference gene primers within the assay. Sequence reads were collapsed and filtered to measure the absolute abundance of every unique TCRbeta CDR3 rearrangement. For each sample, productive Simpson clonality was calculated as the square root of Simpson's diversity index over productive rearrangements. TCRdb stores this immuneACCESS table with in-frame sequences only. Part of the clones is absent; in the studies checked, under half of the shortfall reflects unresolved V genes, and no reason is known for the rest. That table furnishes V, J and clone size, whereas the DNA furnished D and trimming. This sample lists under 55,000 clones; around four fifths were detected once. Around 2.5% of the sample belongs to the ten largest clones.

From the cysteine up to the phenylalanine, the CDR3 has a length of 15 residues. CDR3 DNA only is kept here, 45 bases in frame from base 1. CDR1 and CDR2, per the germline V gene, are SGHVS and FQNEAQ. Trimming costs V 4 bases and J 3 bases, and their ends lie 14 bases apart. Each collaborating institution followed its own protocols to collect whole blood in K2EDTA tubes. Collaborator samples were shipped for TCRbeta analysis as frozen whole blood, isolated PBMCs, or DNA extracted from either sample type. A word on this clone: Its antigen is still unknown. Per-base quality was not reported, and no clone a single base away is much larger than it.

The receptor was isolated from a man aged 50 or older with acute or convalescent COVID-19. The sequencing input was peripheral blood. The chain joins TRBV7-8 to TRBJ2-3; the D region possibly corresponds to TRBD2 (5 bases align). This receptor has the CDR3 CASSSFSGLTDTQYF. The DNA is as follows: TGTGCCAGCAGCTCCTTTTCGGGGTTGACAGATACGCAGTATTTT. With all but the CDR3 taken from the reference TRBV7-8 and TRBJ2-3 genes, the full variable domain is: GAGVSQSPRYKVAKRGQDVALRCDPISGHVSLFWYQQALGQGPEFLTYFQNEAQLDKSGLPSDRFFAERPEGSVSTLKIQRTQQEDSAVYLCASSSFSGLTDTQYFGPGTRLTVL.